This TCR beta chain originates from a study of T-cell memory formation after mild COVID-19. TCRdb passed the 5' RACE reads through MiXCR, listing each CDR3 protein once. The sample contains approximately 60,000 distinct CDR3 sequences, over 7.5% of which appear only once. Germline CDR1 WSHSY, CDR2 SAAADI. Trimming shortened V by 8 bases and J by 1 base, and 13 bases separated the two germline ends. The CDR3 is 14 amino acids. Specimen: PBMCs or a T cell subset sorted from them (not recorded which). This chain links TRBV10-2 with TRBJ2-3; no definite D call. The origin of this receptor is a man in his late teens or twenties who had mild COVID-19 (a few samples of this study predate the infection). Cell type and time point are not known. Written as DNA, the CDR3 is TGCGCCAGCGGCACGACCCTCGGCACAGATACGCAGTATTTT. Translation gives CASGTTLGTDTQYF.